The clone carrying this T cell receptor (beta chain) has ten or more counts. This sample was included in a study of identical twins. Via MiXCR, TCRdb re-called the 5' RACE reads, giving one row per CDR3 protein. The sample has 200,000 to 300,000 distinct CDR3 sequences; roughly 12% are singletons. This sample was shared with a second study, whose subject was yellow fever vaccine responses in identical twins.

The source is a woman aged 18-30 years in good health. Material: memory (CD45RO+) T cells sorted from blood.

The CDR3 protein is CSAPLGRGLEGYGYTF. The CDR3 coding sequence is TGCAGTGCTCCTCTGGGACGGGGCCTAGAAGGCTATGGCTACACCTTC. The rearrangement links TRBV20-1 to TRBJ1-2; D might be TRBD1 (5 bases). The germline V gene has CDR1 DFQATT and CDR2 SNEGSKA (reference sequence). This CDR3 comprises 16 residues. Deletions cut 5 bases from V and 4 bases from J, with 23 bases between.